This is a list of T cell receptor beta chains from one sample in a study of PD-L1 blockade in urothelial cancer. Clones were read by immunoSEQ multiplex PCR, and TCRdb kept only the in-frame ones, dropping some. Altogether around 33,000 clones are present, over 75% being singletons, with the ten largest covering around 3.4%. Sequenced material: PBMCs, taken around atezolizumab (anti-PD-L1) treatment. The receptors originated from a man in his 70s with urothelial cancer. Each CDR3 is given without its conserved first and last residue. Clone size is given for some rows only: seen once, a few or many times, or a class if the clone is expanded.

.,TRBJ1-1,TRBV6-1,ASIRTGVNTEAF
.,TRBJ2-7,TRBV7-2,ASSPGTGRQY
.,TRBJ2-7,TRBV18,ASSPSRRPSGVEEQY
.,TRBJ1-1,TRBV2,ASSDRGGGSAEAF
.,TRBJ2-1,TRBV6-5,ASRNFKSSYNEQF
.,TRBJ1-1,TRBV14,ASSQDPPRAGKFAEAF
few,TRBJ1-2,TRBV30,AWSVIGQQNGYT
.,TRBJ2-7,TRBV6-5,ASSLLAGESYEQY
.,TRBJ1-2,TRBV7-2,ASSSPWTTRNGYT
.,TRBJ1-1,TRBV28,ASPRTGGAGIRNTEAF
.,TRBJ2-1,TRBV9,ASSFAPGQGAYNEQF
.,TRBJ2-5,TRBV9,ASSVEGGSGTQY
.,TRBJ1-3,TRBV19,ASSIPGRPGNTIY
.,TRBJ2-3,TRBV5-1,ASSLVLAGGSDTQY
once,TRBJ2-1,TRBV15,ATGGSSYNEQF
.,TRBJ2-1,TRBV7-2,ASRAGTSAYNEQF
.,TRBJ2-3,TRBV28,ASRGGLAVSTDTQY
.,TRBJ2-1,TRBV18,ASSLSGTSGGARYNEQF
.,TRBJ2-3,TRBV7-6,ASSRGGGTDTQY
.,TRBJ2-2,TRBV7-9,ASSATSGGDGELF
.,TRBJ1-1,TRBV7-8,ASSLDRVGTEAF
.,TRBJ2-2,TRBV5-1,ASSLGLADTGELF
.,TRBJ2-1,TRBV7-9,ASSLQQGSYNEQF
.,TRBJ2-1,TRBV7-2,ASSSREGPEQF